Below are 29 T cell receptor beta chains sequenced from a single sample in a study of radiation and T cells in renal cell carcinoma. The time point here: blood 2 weeks post-SBRT. Sample treatment: 15 Gy SBRT to primary tumor, nephrectomy 4 weeks later. Clones were read by immunoSEQ multiplex PCR, and TCRdb kept only the in-frame ones, dropping some. The table records about 150,000 clones, approximately 86% of them present only once. The material was blood, obtained from a patient whose treatment included radiotherapy and nephrectomy. The receptor set was obtained from a woman aged 50 to 65 with renal cell carcinoma.

V and J are TRBV7-2 and TRBJ2-7; D is perhaps TRBD1 (6 bases). This CDR3 spans 15 amino acids. Trimming took off 4 bases at V and 3 bases at J, with 16 bases between the two ends. Germline V lookup: CDR1 SGHTA, CDR2 FQGNSA. The CDR3 DNA reads TGTGCCAGCAGCTCCCCGGGACACAAATTCTACGAGCAGTACTTC. Encoded protein: CASSSPGHKFYEQYF.

This clone was picked up a small number of times. The chain recombines TRBV5-5 with TRBJ1-5, with unresolved D. Germline V gene sequence: CDR1 SGHKS, CDR2 YYEKEE (reference sequence). Trimming stripped 4 bases from V and 9 bases from J, with 11 bases between. The CDR3 length is 12 residues. In DNA form, the CDR3 reads TGTGCCAGCAGCCCACAGAGCGGGCCCCAGCATTTT. Its protein product is CASSPQSGPQHF.

The V call is TRBV4-1, the J call TRBJ1-6; D gene ambiguous. Germline V lookup: CDR1 MGHRA, CDR2 YSYEKL. The CDR3 consists of 18 residues. The V and J ends lost 5 bases and 9 bases respectively, with 26 bases between them. CDR3 sequence: CASSAGPGLPTIRSPLHF. In DNA form, the CDR3 reads TGCGCCAGCAGCGCGGGCCCCGGGCTCCCAACTATTCGTTCACCCCTCCACTTT.

This clone was seen a single time. This chain links TRBV9 with TRBJ1-5; tentatively, D is TRBD1 (5 bases). The CDR3 length is 14 residues. Germline V lookup: CDR1 SGDLS, CDR2 YYNGEE. The V end lost 4 bases, the J end lost 5 bases, and 13 bases lay between the germline ends. The CDR3 DNA reads as TGTGCCAGCAGCACAACCGGGACGGATCAGCCCCAGCATTTT. It encodes CASSTTGTDQPQHF.

About this clone: The identical CDR3 is also encoded by other nucleotide sequences in the sample. The chain has TRBV4-3 and TRBJ2-3; 7 bases fit TRBD2. The CDR3 spans 14 residues. The V gene end was trimmed by 0 bases and the J gene end by 5 bases; junction bases not matched to a gene: 2. Germline V gene sequence: CDR1 LGHNA, CDR2 YSLEER. The CDR3: CASSQDRGVDTQYF. The CDR3 DNA sequence: TGCGCCAGCAGCCAAGATCGGGGGGTAGATACGCAGTATTTT.

The V gene is TRBV5-4, the J gene TRBJ1-6; D possibly corresponds to TRBD1 (5 bases). Looked up from germline, CDR1 is SGHNT and CDR2 is YYREEE (reference sequence). Trimming stripped 4 bases from V and 7 bases from J, with 18 bases between. The CDR3 loop spans 16 amino acids. This CDR3 reads CASSPRGAQANSPLHF. CDR3 sequence (DNA): TGTGCCAGCAGCCCTCGAGGTGCACAGGCCAATTCACCCCTCCACTTT.

The rearrangement links TRBV30 to TRBJ2-1; TRBD2 is a possible D gene (6 bases). This CDR3 region has 14 residues. The germline CDR1 and CDR2 sequences are GTSNPN and SVGIG (reference sequence). Deletions cut 2 bases from V and 8 bases from J, with 16 bases between. In nucleotides, the CDR3 is TGTGCCTGGAGTTCACTAGCAGGTAGCTATGAGCAGTTCTTC. Encoded protein: CAWSSLAGSYEQFF.

This clone was seen just once. V and J are TRBV7-9 and TRBJ2-3; a weak D match, TRBD2 (6 bases). The V gene's germline CDR1 is SEHNR and CDR2 FQNEAQ (reference sequence). V was cut by 4 bases and J by 1 base, with 18 bases left in between. The CDR3 extends over 17 amino acids. In nucleotides, the CDR3 is TGTGCCAGCAGCTCTCACTCGGGACTGGCCCGCACAGATACGCAGTATTTT. This codes for CASSSHSGLARTDTQYF. The full variable domain, with the rest looked up from reference TRBV7-9 and TRBJ2-3, is DTGVSQNPRHKITKRGQNVTFRCDPISEHNRLYWYRQTLGQGPEFLTYFQNEAQLEKSRLLSDRFSAERPKGSFSTLEIQRTEQGDSAMYLCASSSHSGLARTDTQYFGPGTRLTVL.

The chain recombines TRBV6-5 with TRBJ1-5; 9 bases match TRBD1. Looked up from germline, CDR1 is MNHEY and CDR2 is SVGAGI. The CDR3 is 14 residues long. The V gene end was trimmed by 6 bases and the J gene end by 5 bases; junction bases not matched to a gene: 5. The CDR3 nucleotides read TGTGCCAGCAGCCGCGACAGGGGGGATCAGCCCCAGCATTTT. Translation: CASSRDRGDQPQHF.

Concerning this clone itself: Its ends do not fully match the called genes, so a read error is possible. This chain links TRBV6-5 with TRBJ2-7, with a possible D match to TRBD1 (6 bases). Germline V lookup: CDR1 MNHEY, CDR2 SVGAGI. The CDR3 spans 13 residues. CDR3 sequence: CASTSGTIHEEYF. The CDR3 nucleotides read TGTGCCAGCACCTCCGGGACAATACACGAGGAGTACTTC.

The chain carries TRBV19 and TRBJ2-6; D call uncertain. The CDR3 sequence is 14 residues long. With 5 bases removed from V and 2 bases from J, the gap between germline ends came to 7 bases. Per germline, CDR1 LNHDA and CDR2 SQIVND (reference sequence). The CDR3 here is CASSEAPGANVLTF. For the CDR3, the DNA is TGTGCCAGTAGTGAGGCTCCTGGGGCCAACGTCCTGACTTTC.

This clone was found a few times. The chain employs TRBV30 and TRBJ1-1; TRBD1 aligns across 9 bases. In germline, CDR1 is GTSNPN, CDR2 SVGIG (reference sequence). The CDR3 totals 13 residues. V lost 3 bases and J lost 1; bases outside the gene matches: 0. The CDR3 nucleotides are TGTGCCTGGAGGACAGGGGGGAACACTGAAGCTTTCTTT. Residues: CAWRTGGNTEAFF.

This rearrangement joins TRBV5-4 to TRBJ2-2; 9 bases are shared with TRBD2. Germline V CDR1 and CDR2: SGHNT, YYREEE (reference sequence). The CDR3 loop spans 16 amino acids. The junction had 12 bases not matched to a gene; V was cut back by 5 bases and J by 7 bases. The CDR3 DNA reads as TGTGCCAGCAGTAAGGCCTTGGCGGGGGGGCGCGGGGAGCTGTTTTTT. It encodes CASSKALAGGRGELFF. The entire variable domain, with the rest obtained from reference TRBV5-4 and TRBJ2-2, is as follows: ETGVTQSPTHLIKTRGQQVTLRCSSQSGHNTVSWYQQALGQGPQFIFQYYREEENGRGNFPPRFSGLQFPNYSSELNVNALELDDSALYLCASSKALAGGRGELFFGEGSRLTVL.

The rearrangement links TRBV2 to TRBJ2-1, with 9 nucleotides matching TRBD2. The CDR3 runs 15 residues. The J segment lost 9 bases and the V segment lost 2 bases, leaving 8 bases of the junction unmatched. Per the germline V gene, CDR1 is SNHLY and CDR2 is FYNNEI. The CDR3 loop reads CASSEWAGGLGEQFF. The CDR3, as DNA: TGTGCCAGCAGTGAATGGGCGGGGGGGCTCGGTGAGCAGTTCTTC.

V usage is TRBV11-2 and J usage is TRBJ2-1, with D perhaps TRBD1 (6 bases). V was pared by 5 bases and J by 0 bases, with 11 bases between. CDR1 SGHAT and CDR2 FQNNGV come from the germline V gene. This CDR3 comprises 15 residues. The CDR3 coding sequence is TGTGCCAGCAGCCCCCCGGACAGCTCCTACAATGAGCAGTTCTTC. Translating it yields CASSPPDSSYNEQFF.

This chain links TRBV28 with TRBJ2-7; a possible D gene is TRBD2 (7 bases). The CDR3 has 15 residues. Germline assignment: CDR1 MDHEN and CDR2 SYDVKM. V dropped 2 bases and J dropped 0 bases, with 11 bases sitting between them. CDR3 in amino acids: CASSLAGARSYEQYF. The CDR3 DNA reads TGTGCCAGCAGTTTAGCGGGGGCACGCTCCTACGAGCAGTACTTC.

V and J are TRBV5-1 and TRBJ1-1; TRBD1 aligns across 7 bases. The CDR3 runs to 15 residues. The germline gives CDR1 SGHRS, CDR2 YFSETQ. The V segment lost 6 bases and the J segment 7 bases; nucleotides outside the gene matches: 15. The CDR3 DNA follows: TGCGCCAGCACTGGGGACAGATCAATTAAGGGTGAAGCTTTCTTT. Protein: CASTGDRSIKGEAFF.

This chain connects TRBV7-9 to TRBJ1-1, with TRBD1 as a possible D gene (5 bases). The germline CDR1 and CDR2 sequences are SEHNR and FQNEAQ (reference sequence). V lost 5 bases and J 11 bases, leaving 21 bases between the germline ends. This CDR3 spans 14 amino acids. The CDR3 spells CASSPSASRARAFF. The CDR3 bases are TGTGCCAGCAGCCCATCCGCAAGCAGGGCCAGGGCTTTCTTT.

The genes are TRBV30 and TRBJ1-3; no clear D. Per germline, CDR1 GTSNPN and CDR2 SVGIG (reference sequence). The CDR3 consists of 13 residues. Trimming stripped 3 bases from V and 0 bases from J, with 6 bases between. In nucleotides, the CDR3 is TGTGCCTGGAGCCAAGGCTCTGGAAACACCATATATTTT. As protein: CAWSQGSGNTIYF. The full variable domain, completed using reference TRBV30 and TRBJ1-3, is SQTIHQWPATLVQPVGSPLSLECTVEGTSNPNLYWYRQAAGRGLQLLFYSVGIGQISSEVPQNLSASRPQDRQFILSSKKLLLSDSGFYLCAWSQGSGNTIYFGEGSWLTVV.

The V and J genes are TRBV4-1 and TRBJ2-7; D call uncertain. Germline values: CDR1 MGHRA, CDR2 YSYEKL. The germline V and J ends were trimmed by 2 bases and 8 bases, with 7 bases remaining between them. The CDR3 runs to 11 residues. Written as DNA, the CDR3 is TGCGCCAGCAGCCAAAGATTCAAGCAGTACTTC. As protein: CASSQRFKQYF.

The V call is TRBV7-2, the J call TRBJ2-7, with D perhaps TRBD2 (5 bases). The V gene lost 5 bases and the J gene lost 7 bases, with 18 bases spanning the gap. The CDR3 is 14 residues long. Germline values: CDR1 SGHTA, CDR2 FQGNSA. The CDR3 region has the DNA TGTGCCAGCAGCCCGGACTTACCCCGTAGGGAGCAGTACTTC. Its translation: CASSPDLPRREQYF. Complete variable domain (other parts from reference TRBV7-2 and TRBJ2-7): GAGVSQSPSNKVTEKGKDVELRCDPISGHTALYWYRQSLGQGLEFLIYFQGNSAPDKSGLPSDRFSAERTGGSVSTLTIQRTQQEDSAVYLCASSPDLPRREQYFGPGTRLTVT.

CDR3: CASSQVGRNEKLFF. The CDR3 nucleotides are TGCGCCAGCAGCCAAGTTGGCAGAAATGAAAAACTGTTTTTT. The chain recombines TRBV4-1 with TRBJ1-4; no definite D call. Germline loops: CDR1 MGHRA, CDR2 YSYEKL. Trimming removed 1 base from V and 5 bases from J, with 8 bases in between. CDR3 size: 14 residues.

The chain recombines TRBV2 with TRBJ1-5; TRBD1 matches 7 bases. Per the germline V gene, CDR1 is SNHLY and CDR2 is FYNNEI. V lost 6 bases, J lost 2 bases, and 4 bases stayed unmatched. This CDR3 has 14 amino acids. CDR3 residues: CASSQDRGNQPQHF. Written as DNA, the CDR3 is TGTGCCAGCAGCCAAGACAGGGGCAATCAGCCCCAGCATTTT.

V is TRBV5-5 and J is TRBJ2-3; TRBD2 matches at 9 bases. In germline, CDR1 is SGHKS, CDR2 YYEKEE (reference sequence). The CDR3 loop spans 16 amino acids. With 4 bases clipped from V and 3 bases from J, the junction kept 9 bases outside the gene matches. The CDR3 reads CASSPLLTSGTDTQYF. For the CDR3, the DNA is TGTGCCAGCAGCCCCCTACTGACTAGCGGAACAGATACGCAGTATTTT.

This clone was seen just once. V usage is TRBV7-9 and J usage is TRBJ2-5; 8 positions agree with TRBD2. The length of the CDR3 is 16 residues. V lost 1 base and J lost 5; bases outside the gene matches: 9. The V gene's germline CDR1 is SEHNR and CDR2 FQNEAQ (reference sequence). CDR3 bases: TGTGCCAGCAGCTTAGAAATGCGGGGGGATCGGGAGACCCAGTACTTC. Translated, it gives CASSLEMRGDRETQYF.

The chain links TRBV7-9 to TRBJ1-2; TRBD1 is a possible D gene (5 bases). Germline V gives CDR1 SEHNR, CDR2 FQNEAQ (reference sequence). The CDR3 spans 14 residues. V was clipped by 1 base and J by 2 bases, with 8 bases between them. The CDR3 spells CASSLGRANYGYTF. In DNA form, the CDR3 reads TGTGCCAGCAGCTTAGGCAGGGCCAACTATGGCTACACCTTC.

Written as DNA, the CDR3 is TGTGCCAGCAGCCCGCCCCGGGGCGGCGGGGAGCTGTTTTTT. It is translated as CASSPPRGGGELFF. The chain links TRBV28 to TRBJ2-2; D tentatively fits TRBD1 or TRBD2 (5 bases each). The CDR3 is 14 amino acids. Germline CDR1 is MDHEN and CDR2 is SYDVKM. V was clipped by 6 bases and J by 7 bases, with 15 bases between them.

The chain has TRBV28 and TRBJ1-6; a weak D match, TRBD1 (6 bases). CDR1 and CDR2 (germline): MDHEN, SYDVKM. The CDR3 has 15 amino acids. V was cut by 8 bases and J by 4 bases, with 15 bases left in between. CDR3 amino acids: CASQGGIPYNSPLHF. The CDR3 nucleotides read TGTGCCAGCCAAGGGGGGATTCCTTATAATTCACCCCTCCACTTT. Variable domain in full (rest from reference TRBV28 and TRBJ1-6): DVKVTQSSRYLVKRTGEKVFLECVQDMDHENMFWYRQDPGLGLRLIYFSYDVKMKEKGDIPEGYSVSREKKERFSLILESASTNQTSMYLCASQGGIPYNSPLHFGNGTRLTVT.

This clone was seen a few times. The chain has TRBV19 and TRBJ1-2; 7 bases align to TRBD1. J lost 13 bases, V lost 5 bases, and 19 bases had no gene match. The germline V gene encodes CDR1 LNHDA and CDR2 SQIVND (reference sequence). The CDR3 runs 15 residues. CDR3 sequence (DNA): TGTGCCAGTAGTGCAACTCCGGGACAGTTAGAAAGAGGCACCTTC. It is translated as CASSATPGQLERGTF.